These 32 T cell receptor beta chains originate from one sample sequenced in a study of T cell responses to AZD1222 COVID-19 vaccine (dated by TCRdb to the early 2020s). The sample's time point label is to be understood as: baseline before first vaccination. The receptor library was made with the immunoSEQ multiplex PCR assay. This immuneACCESS table, as held by TCRdb, lists in-frame sequences with V and J called but not all clones. Of the missing ones, under half trace to an unresolved V gene in checked studies; the others have no known cause. The sample data list more than 150,000 clones, and 80% to 90% of these were observed just once. The ten biggest clones cover less than 0.55% of the sample. The sequencing used peripheral blood, collected on day 0 of AZD1222 vaccination. The source of these receptors is an adult in good health.

This chain connects TRBV28 to TRBJ1-1; the match to TRBD1 covers 12 bases. The CDR3 sequence is 14 residues long. The junction had 7 bases not matched to a gene; V was cut back by 3 bases and J by 11 bases. Per germline, CDR1 MDHEN and CDR2 SYDVKM. The CDR3 nucleotides read TGTGCCAGCAGTTTTTTCGGGACAGGGGGCTTTGCTTTCTTT. Its protein product is CASSFFGTGGFAFF.

The chain has TRBV21-1 and TRBJ2-7. TRBV21-1 is tagged as a pseudogene. The CDR3 totals 16 residues. CDR3 residues: CASRFFMERVLDEQYF. In DNA, the CDR3 is TGTGCCAGCAGGTTTTTCATGGAAAGGGTTTTGGACGAGCAGTACTTC.

This sequence joins TRBV7-9 and TRBJ1-4; the D gene is possibly TRBD1 (6 bases). CDR1 and CDR2 (germline): SEHNR, FQNEAQ (reference sequence). V lost 2 bases to trimming and J lost 0 bases, with 10 bases between them. The CDR3 sequence is 16 residues long. The CDR3 sequence is CASSLFSGATNEKLFF. In DNA form, the CDR3 reads TGTGCCAGCAGCTTATTTTCAGGGGCAACTAATGAAAAACTGTTTTTT.

J is TRBJ2-5 and V is TRBV7-6; D tentatively reads TRBD1 or TRBD2 (6 bases each). The CDR3 contains 15 residues. V lost 2 bases, J lost 5 bases, and 15 bases lay in between. Germline assignment: CDR1 SGHVS and CDR2 FNYEAQ. This CDR3 reads CASSLLGGLRETQYF. In nucleotides, the CDR3 is TGTGCCAGCAGCTTACTGGGGGGCCTGAGGGAGACCCAGTACTTC. The variable domain in full, with the rest retrieved from reference TRBV7-6 and TRBJ2-5, is GAGVSQSPRYKVTKRGQDVALRCDPISGHVSLYWYRQALGQGPEFLTYFNYEAQQDKSGLPNDRFSAERPEGSISTLTIQRTEQRDSAMYRCASSLLGGLRETQYFGPGTRLLVL.

On this clone itself: A junction end diverges from the germline sequence, so it may reflect a read error. The genes are TRBV9 and TRBJ2-7, with D hard to call. This CDR3 spans 12 amino acids. Germline-derived CDR1 and CDR2 are SGDLS and YYNGEE. The CDR3 DNA follows: TGTGCCAGCAGCGTGAGATCGGGCCGAGTCACGTTC. Translated, it gives CASSVRSGRVTF. Combining the CDR3 with reference TRBV9 and TRBJ2-7 gives the whole variable domain DSGVTQTPKHLITATGQRVTLRCSPRSGDLSVYWYQQSLDQGLQFLIQYYNGEERAKGNILERFSAQQFPDLHSELNLSSLELGDSALYFCASSVRSGRVTFGPGTRLTVT.

The rearrangement joins TRBV28 to TRBJ1-2; no reliable D call. This CDR3 is built from 14 residues. Germline-derived CDR1 and CDR2 are MDHEN and SYDVKM. The ends were cut back, 6 bases at V and 7 bases at J, with 18 bases in the middle. CDR3 amino acids: CASSTTTGSSGYTF. In DNA form, the CDR3 reads TGTGCCAGCAGCACAACGACGGGATCGTCTGGCTACACCTTC.

This chain links TRBV5-4 with TRBJ2-2, with 9 bases identical to TRBD1. The length of the CDR3 is 16 residues. Germline CDR1 is SGHNT and CDR2 is YYREEE (reference sequence). V dropped 3 bases and J dropped 2; count of bases not matched to a gene: 5. The CDR3 reads CASSSRTGVNTGELFF. CDR3 in DNA: TGTGCCAGCAGCTCGCGGACAGGGGTTAACACCGGGGAGCTGTTTTTT.

This clone was seen just once. CDR3 amino acids: CASSLLRPGLDEQFF. The CDR3 DNA sequence: TGTGCCAGCAGCTTATTACGACCGGGACTAGATGAGCAGTTCTTC. This rearrangement joins TRBV7-3 to TRBJ2-1; TRBD2 matches at 8 bases. The CDR3 loop spans 15 amino acids. V lost 2 bases to trimming and J lost 8 bases; unmatched junction nucleotides: 8. Germline loops: CDR1 SGHTA, CDR2 FQGTGA.

This chain connects TRBV25-1 to TRBJ2-1, with D possibly called TRBD1 or TRBD2 (5 bases each). This CDR3 is 14 amino acids long. Germline lookup yields CDR1 MGHDK and CDR2 SYGVNS. V was clipped by 5 bases and J by 5 bases, with 13 bases between them. CDR3 in amino acids: CASSKTGDHNEQFF. In DNA, the CDR3 is TGTGCCAGCAGTAAAACCGGGGACCACAATGAGCAGTTCTTC.

This chain uses TRBV9 with TRBJ2-3, with 9 bases fitting TRBD2. Germline V CDR1 and CDR2: SGDLS, YYNGEE. The CDR3 contains 14 residues. With 4 bases clipped from V and 4 bases from J, the junction kept 4 bases outside the gene matches. CDR3 amino acids: CASSPQRGADTQYF. CDR3 sequence (DNA): TGTGCCAGCAGCCCTCAGCGGGGGGCAGATACGCAGTATTTT. Full variable domain (rest looked up from reference TRBV9 and TRBJ2-3): DSGVTQTPKHLITATGQRVTLRCSPRSGDLSVYWYQQSLDQGLQFLIQYYNGEERAKGNILERFSAQQFPDLHSELNLSSLELGDSALYFCASSPQRGADTQYFGPGTRLTVL.

The genes are TRBV27 and TRBJ1-6; no definite D call. Looked up from germline, CDR1 is MNHEY and CDR2 is SMNVEV (reference sequence). CDR3 length: 14 amino acids. Trimming took 4 bases from V and 6 from J, leaving 10 bases between them. In DNA, the CDR3 is TGTGCCAGCAGTTCGGAGGGAGTTAATTCACCCCTCCACTTT. Its protein product is CASSSEGVNSPLHF.

The chain is built from TRBV28 and TRBJ1-1; the D is unclear. The V end was cut by 6 bases, the J end by 3 bases, with 11 bases between. Germline V gene sequence: CDR1 MDHEN, CDR2 SYDVKM. This CDR3 has 13 amino acids. DNA for the CDR3: TGTGCCAGCAGCCCTATTGGGGACACTGAAGCTTTCTTT. As protein: CASSPIGDTEAFF. Full variable domain (remainder filled in from reference TRBV28 and TRBJ1-1): DVKVTQSSRYLVKRTGEKVFLECVQDMDHENMFWYRQDPGLGLRLIYFSYDVKMKEKGDIPEGYSVSREKKERFSLILESASTNQTSMYLCASSPIGDTEAFFGQGTRLTVV.

The chain has TRBV3-1 (or the pseudogene TRBV3-2) and TRBJ1-3; D remains unclear. The CDR3 is 15 amino acids. Germline values: CDR1 LGHDT, CDR2 YNNKEL (reference sequence). Trimming removed 1 base from V and 0 bases from J, with 7 bases in between. CDR3 sequence reads: CASSQGGASGNTIYF. CDR3 DNA: TGTGCCAGCAGCCAAGGGGGTGCCTCTGGAAACACCATATATTTT.

J is TRBJ2-2 and V is TRBV7-2; 7 positions match TRBD1. CDR1 is SGHTA, CDR2 FQGNSA, per germline. J gave up 4 bases and V 1 base, and 6 bases lay outside the gene matches. This CDR3 has 16 residues. The CDR3 loop reads CASSLGRTGRTGELFF. CDR3 coding DNA: TGTGCCAGCAGCTTAGGCCGGACAGGTCGCACCGGGGAGCTGTTTTTT.

The V gene is TRBV12-3 or TRBV12-4, the J gene TRBJ1-5; no clear D gene. This CDR3 comprises 13 residues. Trimming pared 6 bases from V and 5 bases from J, leaving 11 bases between. The chain's CDR3 is CASSPGRDQPQHF. CDR3 nucleotides: TGTGCCAGCAGCCCGGGGAGGGATCAGCCCCAGCATTTT.

This chain connects TRBV5-4 to TRBJ1-4; TRBD1 might be the D (6 bases). Germline lookup yields CDR1 SGHNT and CDR2 YYREEE (reference sequence). Trimming took 1 base from V and 5 from J, leaving 9 bases between them. This CDR3 spans 14 amino acids. DNA of the CDR3: TGTGCCAGCAGCTTGCAGGGGTTGAATGAAAAACTGTTTTTT. Residues: CASSLQGLNEKLFF.

The chain is built from TRBV19 and TRBJ1-3; TRBD1 might be the D (5 bases). Trimming took off 7 bases at V and 2 bases at J, with 15 bases between the two ends. Germline CDR1 is LNHDA and CDR2 is SQIVND (reference sequence). There are 15 residues in the CDR3. The CDR3 DNA reads TGTGCCAGTACCCTGGGACTTCCCCCTGGAAACACCATATATTTT. Translated: CASTLGLPPGNTIYF.

The chain employs TRBV24-1 and TRBJ1-2; D gene unclear. The CDR3 spans 11 residues. Trimming cost V 4 bases and J 8 bases, with 7 bases left between them. Germline V gene lookup returns CDR1 KGHDR and CDR2 SFDVKD. CDR3 nucleotide sequence: TGTGCCACCAGTGAAGGTTGGGGCTACACCTTC. This translates into CATSEGWGYTF.

The V gene is TRBV28, the J gene TRBJ1-5; 7 nucleotides line up with TRBD1. There are 14 residues in the CDR3. Germline trimming cut 3 bases from V and 4 bases from J; bases unmatched to any gene: 3. CDR1 and CDR2 from the germline V gene are MDHEN and SYDVKM. The CDR3 DNA reads as TGTGCCAGCAGTTTTATACAGGGGAATCAGCCCCAGCATTTT. As protein: CASSFIQGNQPQHF.

The chain couples TRBV19 to TRBJ2-5, with D hard to call. This CDR3 comprises 15 residues. Trimming left V 7 bases short and J 2 bases short, with 17 bases between. The germline V gene has CDR1 LNHDA and CDR2 SQIVND (reference sequence). The DNA for the CDR3 is TGTGCCAGTACCCCCGCCGGCTTGTCTCAAGAGACCCAGTACTTC. Encoded protein: CASTPAGLSQETQYF.

V usage is TRBV10-3 and J usage is TRBJ1-1; weak D call: TRBD1 (5 bases). There are 15 residues in the CDR3. V dropped 5 bases and J dropped 1 base, with 14 bases sitting between them. Germline V gives CDR1 ENHRY, CDR2 SYGVKD. The CDR3 loop is CAISRRDFSNTEAFF. In DNA form, the CDR3 reads TGTGCCATCAGTAGACGGGACTTTTCGAACACTGAAGCTTTCTTT.

This clone was seen only once. V usage is TRBV7-6 and J usage is TRBJ2-7; 11 bases agree with TRBD2. Germline V lookup: CDR1 SGHVS, CDR2 FNYEAQ. V gave up 1 base and J gave up 4 bases; unmatched junction bases: 6. This CDR3 has 16 amino acids. This chain's CDR3 is CASSLGSSGGLYEQYF. CDR3 nucleotide sequence: TGTGCCAGCAGCTTAGGCTCTAGCGGGGGGTTATACGAGCAGTACTTC. Full variable domain (remainder filled in from reference TRBV7-6 and TRBJ2-7): GAGVSQSPRYKVTKRGQDVALRCDPISGHVSLYWYRQALGQGPEFLTYFNYEAQQDKSGLPNDRFSAERPEGSISTLTIQRTEQRDSAMYRCASSLGSSGGLYEQYFGPGTRLTVT.

The rearrangement joins TRBV18 to TRBJ2-7; TRBD1 might be the D (6 bases). V lost 0 bases to trimming and J lost 4 bases, with 16 bases between them. The CDR3 is made up of 16 amino acids. Germline CDR1 KGHSH, CDR2 LQKENI. CDR3 nucleotides: TGTGCCAGCTCACCACCGAAGGACAGCTATCGTTACGAGCAGTACTTC. It yields the protein CASSPPKDSYRYEQYF.

This clone was observed a few times. The chain employs TRBV4-1 and TRBJ1-2, with D tentatively TRBD1 (6 bases). This CDR3 is 19 amino acids long. With 4 bases removed from V and 0 bases from J, the gap between germline ends came to 24 bases. Germline assignment: CDR1 MGHRA and CDR2 YSYEKL. Here the CDR3 reads CASSPHLQGLRESNYGYTF. CDR3 bases: TGCGCCAGCAGCCCCCATCTCCAGGGGTTAAGGGAGTCTAACTATGGCTACACCTTC.

The V and J genes are TRBV27 and TRBJ2-1; 8 nucleotides match TRBD2. This CDR3 comprises 16 residues. V lost 2 bases to trimming and J lost 1 base; unmatched junction nucleotides: 4. Germline-derived CDR1 and CDR2 are MNHEY and SMNVEV (reference sequence). The chain's CDR3 is CASSLGAGGSYNEQFF. The DNA of the CDR3 is TGTGCCAGCAGTTTAGGTGCGGGGGGATCCTACAATGAGCAGTTCTTC.

CDR3 sequence: CASSDPPQPQHF. CDR3 in DNA: TGTGCCAGCAGCGACCCGCCCCAGCCCCAGCATTTT. The chain combines TRBV7-2 with TRBJ1-5; the D is unclear. Germline V gene sequence: CDR1 SGHTA, CDR2 FQGNSA. The CDR3 runs 12 residues. The germline V and J ends were trimmed by 5 bases and 7 bases, with 9 bases remaining between them.

This clone occurred once. The chain recombines TRBV3-1 (or the pseudogene TRBV3-2) with TRBJ2-3, with 15 bases that match TRBD2. V shed 4 bases and J 6 bases; nucleotides not matched to a gene: 5. CDR1 is LGHDT, CDR2 YNNKEL, per germline (reference sequence). The CDR3 has 16 residues. CDR3 sequence: CASSRTSGGAWDTQYF. CDR3 in DNA: TGTGCCAGCAGCCGGACTAGCGGGGGGGCCTGGGATACGCAGTATTTT.

This clone appeared once. V is TRBV24-1 and J is TRBJ2-7, with 9 bases fitting TRBD1. Germline loops: CDR1 KGHDR, CDR2 SFDVKD. Trimming at V came to 2 bases and at J to 2 bases, leaving 6 bases not matched to a gene. The CDR3 length is 16 residues. Here the CDR3 reads CATSDSGTGTPYEQYF. The CDR3 DNA reads TGTGCCACCAGTGATTCCGGGACAGGGACACCCTACGAGCAGTACTTC.

In DNA, the CDR3 is TGCGCCAGCAGCCAAGAAGTCTCCGGGGGGGCCGGAGAGACCCAGTACTTC. This translates into CASSQEVSGGAGETQYF. J is TRBJ2-5 and V is TRBV4-1; 8 bases align to TRBD2. From germline, CDR1 is MGHRA and CDR2 YSYEKL. The CDR3 length is 17 residues. The junction had 10 bases not matched to a gene; V was cut back by 0 bases and J by 4 bases.

The chain couples TRBV7-2 to TRBJ2-7; D remains unclear. The V end was cut by 1 base, the J end by 3 bases, with 7 bases between. The CDR3 sequence is 13 residues long. Germline lookup yields CDR1 SGHTA and CDR2 FQGNSA. CDR3 loop: CASSLGVGYEQYF. CDR3 nucleotides: TGTGCCAGCAGCTTAGGTGTGGGCTACGAGCAGTACTTC.

The chain has TRBV18 and TRBJ2-7; 8 nucleotides match TRBD1. Trimming cost V 4 bases and J 5 bases; bases outside gene matches: 4. Germline-derived CDR1 and CDR2 are KGHSH and LQKENI. The CDR3 runs to 13 residues. In DNA, the CDR3 is TGTGCCAGCTCACAACAGGGGGGTAACGAGCAGTACTTC. Its protein is CASSQQGGNEQYF.

The chain is built from TRBV4-2 and TRBJ2-3; maybe TRBD2 (6 bases). Germline V gene sequence: CDR1 LGHNA, CDR2 YNFKEQ. The V end was cut by 4 bases, the J end by 4 bases, with 12 bases between. The CDR3 runs to 14 residues. CDR3 residues: CASSLTRVADTQYF. As DNA, the CDR3 is TGTGCCAGCAGCCTGACTAGGGTCGCAGATACGCAGTATTTT.